This T cell receptor beta chain was observed in a study of control samples from healthy donors and cancer patients. Germline lookup yields CDR1 LNHDA and CDR2 SQIVND (reference sequence). The CDR3 runs 16 residues. V was clipped by 7 bases and J by 8 bases; unmatched bases: 13. The repertoire was sequenced with immunoSEQ multiplex PCR; TCRdb's copy has only in-frame clones and lacks some. The table has roughly 94,000 clones, approximately 84% seen once. Specimen: PBMCs. This clonotype was sampled from a man between 65 and 85 years old with lung cancer. The V and J genes are TRBV19 and TRBJ1-4; TRBD1 agrees at 10 bases. The CDR3 nucleotides read TGTGCCAGTACCGAGGACAGGGGGAAGGAGAGGGAAAAACTGTTTTTT. As protein: CASTEDRGKEREKLFF.